These 17 T cell receptor beta chains share one sample of origin, sequenced in a study of cytotoxic CD8 clonotypes in ibrutinib-treated CLL. Data came from immunoSEQ multiplex PCR; TCRdb stores just in-frame clones and leaves some out. The data show 130,000 or so clones, with approximately 80% seen just once and roughly a quarter held by the top ten. This sample comprised PBMCs, obtained after 12 months of ibrutinib treatment. These receptors were taken from a human donor with chronic lymphocytic leukemia.

V gene TRBV19 combines with J gene TRBJ1-4; D not resolved. CDR1 is LNHDA, CDR2 SQIVND, per germline (reference sequence). The CDR3 totals 15 residues. Trimming shortened V by 6 bases and J by 10 bases, and 21 bases separated the two germline ends. The CDR3 coding sequence is TGTGCCAGTAGCGACCGGGGAGAGGTAATTGGAAAACTGTTTTTT. Protein: CASSDRGEVIGKLFF. Looking up the rest from reference TRBV19 and TRBJ1-4 gives the full variable domain: DGGITQSPKYLFRKEGQNVTLSCEQNLNHDAMYWYRQDPGQGLRLIYYSQIVNDFQKGDIAEGYSVSREKKESFPLTVTSAQKNPTAFYLCASSDRGEVIGKLFFGSGTQLSVL.

The chain uses TRBV5-6 and TRBJ2-1; the match to TRBD1 covers 9 bases. Losses at the gene ends were 0 bases for V and 3 bases for J; bases not matched to a gene: 4. This CDR3 comprises 16 residues. CDR1 is SGHDT and CDR2 is YYEEEE in the germline V gene. CDR3 region: CASSLGHRGRYNEQFF. The CDR3 nucleotides are TGTGCCAGCAGCTTGGGTCACAGGGGGCGCTACAATGAGCAGTTCTTC.

V usage is TRBV27 and J usage is TRBJ2-1, with 9 bases that match TRBD2. Looked up from germline, CDR1 is MNHEY and CDR2 is SMNVEV (reference sequence). CDR3 size: 14 residues. Trimming took 6 bases from V and 10 from J; bases not matched to a gene: 10. The CDR3 spells CASRQGLASGEQFF. The CDR3 DNA reads as TGTGCCAGCAGGCAGGGACTAGCATCGGGGGAGCAGTTCTTC.

Only one count was recorded for this clone. The chain links TRBV18 to TRBJ1-1, with D perhaps TRBD1 (5 bases). This CDR3 comprises 15 residues. Looked up from germline, CDR1 is KGHSH and CDR2 is LQKENI. V lost 2 bases to trimming and J lost 5 bases, with 15 bases between them. The CDR3 sequence is CASSPNMGVATEAFF. Here the CDR3 DNA reads TGTGCCAGCTCACCAAACATGGGGGTGGCTACTGAAGCTTTCTTT.

The chain recombines TRBV7-2 with TRBJ2-7; 8 bases map to TRBD2. Germline V CDR1 and CDR2: SGHTA, FQGNSA. V was clipped by 1 base and J by 2 bases; unmatched bases: 13. The CDR3 consists of 18 residues. The CDR3 coding sequence is TGTGCCAGCAGCTTAGGGCAGATTTTTAGCGGGATACCCTACGAGCAGTACTTC. It translates to CASSLGQIFSGIPYEQYF.

V and J are TRBV5-4 and TRBJ1-4; 7 bases match TRBD1. J was trimmed by 0 bases and V by 4 bases; bases with no gene match: 18. The CDR3 totals 20 residues. Per germline, CDR1 SGHNT and CDR2 YYREEE (reference sequence). CDR3: CASSPFLGQTLAATNEKLFF. CDR3 coding DNA: TGTGCCAGCAGCCCCTTTTTGGGACAGACGCTAGCTGCAACTAATGAAAAACTGTTTTTT.

V usage is TRBV30 and J usage is TRBJ1-1, with TRBD1 identical over 7 bases. V lost 8 bases and J lost 7; bases outside the gene matches: 13. The CDR3 is made up of 13 amino acids. Per the germline V gene, CDR1 is GTSNPN and CDR2 is SVGIG (reference sequence). The CDR3 is CAGKKGAGNEAFF. The CDR3 coding sequence is TGTGCCGGAAAGAAGGGGGCGGGCAATGAAGCTTTCTTT.

The rearrangement joins TRBV7-3 to TRBJ2-7; either TRBD1 or TRBD2 may supply D (5 bases each). The germline gives CDR1 SGHTA, CDR2 FQGTGA. CDR3 length equals 14 residues. V dropped 0 bases and J dropped 6 bases, with 12 bases sitting between them. CDR3 bases: TGTGCCAGCAGCTTAACGGGGACGGGTCCCGAGCAGTACTTC. Translated, it gives CASSLTGTGPEQYF.

The chain uses TRBV6-5 and TRBJ1-2; 9 bases map to TRBD1. Losses at the gene ends were 6 bases for V and 4 bases for J; bases not matched to a gene: 6. The CDR3 has 14 amino acids. In germline, CDR1 is MNHEY, CDR2 SVGAGI. CDR3 residues: CASSRGQGTYGYTF. The DNA for the CDR3 is TGTGCCAGCAGCCGCGGACAGGGGACCTATGGCTACACCTTC.

CDR3 residues: CASSLPPSFEQYF. The CDR3 coding sequence is TGTGCCAGCAGCCTCCCCCCTTCTTTCGAGCAGTACTTC. This chain links TRBV7-2 with TRBJ2-7; no firm D call. V shed 5 bases and J shed 6 bases, with 14 bases lying between them. From germline, CDR1 is SGHTA and CDR2 FQGNSA. The CDR3 is 13 amino acids.

This chain joins TRBV6-1 and TRBJ2-7; 9 bases map to TRBD1. With V trimmed by 9 bases and J by 2 bases, 11 bases remained unmatched. The germline V gene encodes CDR1 MNHNS and CDR2 SASEGT. This CDR3 spans 15 amino acids. The CDR3 here is CASYTPGQGTYEQYF. The CDR3 DNA follows: TGTGCCAGTTATACTCCGGGACAGGGTACCTACGAGCAGTACTTC.

This chain links TRBV19 with TRBJ1-6; 8 bases are a match to TRBD1. V gave up 7 bases and J gave up 6 bases; unmatched junction bases: 5. The germline gives CDR1 LNHDA, CDR2 SQIVND (reference sequence). This CDR3 is built from 14 residues. DNA of the CDR3: TGTGCCAGTAATGTCCAGGGGGCTAATTCACCCCTCCACTTT. This gives the protein CASNVQGANSPLHF.

This chain links TRBV7-9 with TRBJ1-3; weak D call: TRBD1 (5 bases). CDR1 and CDR2 from the germline V gene are SEHNR and FQNEAQ (reference sequence). V lost 4 bases to trimming and J lost 0 bases, with 13 bases between them. The CDR3 totals 16 residues. The CDR3 protein is CASSWGPASSGNTIYF. DNA for the CDR3: TGTGCCAGCAGCTGGGGACCAGCGAGCTCTGGAAACACCATATATTTT. Combining the CDR3 with reference TRBV7-9 and TRBJ1-3 gives the whole variable domain DTGVSQNPRHKITKRGQNVTFRCDPISEHNRLYWYRQTLGQGPEFLTYFQNEAQLEKSRLLSDRFSAERPKGSFSTLEIQRTEQGDSAMYLCASSWGPASSGNTIYFGEGSWLTVV.

V usage is TRBV10-3 and J usage is TRBJ1-4; 9 bases align to TRBD1. The ends lost 0 bases at V and 13 bases at J; junction bases unmatched: 6. The germline CDR1 and CDR2 sequences are ENHRY and SYGVKD. This CDR3 has 14 amino acids. The CDR3 loop is CAISESRDRERLFF. The CDR3 coding sequence is TGTGCCATCAGTGAGTCCCGGGACAGGGAGAGACTGTTTTTT.

The chain is built from TRBV5-1 and TRBJ2-1; 9 bases are shared with TRBD2. The CDR3 extends over 15 amino acids. Germline V lookup: CDR1 SGHRS, CDR2 YFSETQ. V gave up 6 bases and J gave up 2 bases; unmatched junction bases: 6. CDR3 residues: CASKKAGGPYNEQFF. CDR3 coding DNA: TGCGCCAGCAAGAAAGCGGGAGGTCCCTACAATGAGCAGTTCTTC. The whole variable domain, filled in from reference TRBV5-1 and TRBJ2-1, reads KAGVTQTPRYLIKTRGQQVTLSCSPISGHRSVSWYQQTPGQGLQFLFEYFSETQRNKGNFPGRFSGRQFSNSRSEMNVSTLELGDSALYLCASKKAGGPYNEQFFGPGTRLTVL.

J is TRBJ1-6 and V is TRBV19; D not certain. Deletions cut 6 bases from V and 6 bases from J, with 9 bases between. Germline CDR1 and CDR2: LNHDA and SQIVND (reference sequence). CDR3 length equals 13 residues. CDR3 residues: CASRPAGNSPLHF. The CDR3 nucleotides are TGTGCCAGTAGACCGGCAGGTAATTCACCCCTCCACTTT. Supplemented by reference TRBV19 and TRBJ1-6, the full variable domain reads DGGITQSPKYLFRKEGQNVTLSCEQNLNHDAMYWYRQDPGQGLRLIYYSQIVNDFQKGDIAEGYSVSREKKESFPLTVTSAQKNPTAFYLCASRPAGNSPLHFGNGTRLTVT.

This sequence joins TRBV9 and TRBJ2-5, with 10 bases fitting TRBD2. J gave up 1 base and V 0 bases, and 15 bases lay outside the gene matches. CDR3 length equals 20 residues. Germline loops: CDR1 SGDLS, CDR2 YYNGEE. Here the CDR3 reads CASSVGGGLAGVSVQETQYF. The CDR3 region has the DNA TGTGCCAGCAGCGTAGGCGGGGGGCTAGCGGGGGTCTCGGTCCAAGAGACCCAGTACTTC. Based on the CDR3 plus reference TRBV9 and TRBJ2-5, the full variable domain is DSGVTQTPKHLITATGQRVTLRCSPRSGDLSVYWYQQSLDQGLQFLIQYYNGEERAKGNILERFSAQQFPDLHSELNLSSLELGDSALYFCASSVGGGLAGVSVQETQYFGPGTRLLVL.